The table lists the clone carrying this T cell receptor beta chain with many counts. Participants, patients aged 18 to 65, had newly diagnosed hyperthyroidism with a duration under 2 months. Reasons for excluding patients were uncontrolled infection, other autoimmune disease, pregnancy or lactation. TCR beta CDR3 regions were amplified from RNA transcripts. Researchers ran a first-round RT-PCR on the TCR CDR3 using the HTBI primer set. One entry per CDR3 protein results from TCRdb running MiXCR on the multiplex PCR reads. The sample holds approximately 330,000 distinct CDR3 sequences, roughly 20% seen once. The germline gives CDR1 SNHLY, CDR2 FYNNEI. The CDR3 extends over 16 amino acids. With 3 bases removed from V and 0 bases from J, the gap between germline ends came to 12 bases. The record originates from a study of T cells in Graves' hyperthyroidism and ophthalmopathy. Looking at the study overall: Pretreatment peripheral blood was obtained at initial diagnosis.

Specimen: blood. The chain carries TRBV2 and TRBJ1-5; weak D call: TRBD1 (6 bases). The origin of this receptor is a woman aged 45-65 years with Graves' hyperthyroidism. CDR3 in DNA: TGTGCCAGCAGTGATCCTCCAGGGGATAGCAATCAGCCCCAGCATTTT. It encodes CASSDPPGDSNQPQHF.